Presented here are 18 T cell receptor beta chains from one specimen sequenced in a study of identical twins. TCRdb itself ran the 5' RACE reads through MiXCR, one entry per CDR3 protein. This sample has hundreds of thousands of distinct CDR3 sequences; less than 7% occur once, and the top ten carry about 1.8%. Specimen: naive T cells sorted from blood. The receptor set was obtained from a man aged 18 to 29 in good health.

Remarks on this clonotype: Being one base from a much bigger clone, this may be a read error. This sequence joins TRBV28 and TRBJ2-1, with D perhaps TRBD1 (5 bases). Germline V gene data show CDR1 as MDHEN and CDR2 as SYDVKM. CDR3 length: 10 residues. The CDR3 region is CTWGHNEQFF. The CDR3 nucleotides read TGTACCTGGGGCCACAATGAGCAGTTCTTC. Looking up the rest from reference TRBV28 and TRBJ2-1 gives the full variable domain: DVKVTQSSRYLVKRTGEKVFLECVQDMDHENMFWYRQDPGLGLRLIYFSYDVKMKEKGDIPEGYSVSREKKERFSLILESASTNQTSMYLCTWGHNEQFFGPGTRLTVL.

This clonotype has at least ten counts. The CDR3 DNA reads TGCGCCAGCCAAGCGGGAAGCACAGATACGCAGTATTTT. This gives the protein CASQAGSTDTQYF. V usage is TRBV5-1 and J usage is TRBJ2-3; the match to TRBD2 covers 7 bases. V was clipped by 7 bases and J by 0 bases; unmatched bases: 2. Germline V gene sequence: CDR1 SGHRS, CDR2 YFSETQ. The CDR3 totals 13 residues.

The V gene is TRBV7-3, the J gene TRBJ2-1; 7 bases map to TRBD2. Trimming at V came to 1 base and at J to 6 bases, leaving 6 bases not matched to a gene. The CDR3 runs to 15 residues. Germline assignment: CDR1 SGHTA and CDR2 FQGTGA. The DNA for the CDR3 is TGTGCCAGCAGCTTAATCCGGGCGGGAGCCAATGAGCAGTTCTTC. This translates into CASSLIRAGANEQFF.

This clonotype showed up just a few times. The gene calls are TRBV3-1 and TRBJ2-5, with D hard to call. The CDR3 length is 17 residues. V was pared by 0 bases and J by 2 bases, with 16 bases between. Per germline, CDR1 LGHDT and CDR2 YNNKEL (reference sequence). The CDR3 sequence is CASSQDPPQQRQETQYF. The CDR3 nucleotides read TGTGCCAGCAGCCAAGATCCTCCTCAGCAGAGGCAAGAGACCCAGTACTTC.

This clonotype was counted a few times. The CDR3 coding sequence is TGTGCCACCAGCAGAGATAGAGGAAACTACGAGCAGTACTTC. Amino acids: CATSRDRGNYEQYF. V and J are TRBV15 and TRBJ2-7; D ambiguous. Trimming shortened V by 0 bases and J by 3 bases, and 9 bases separated the two germline ends. Germline-derived CDR1 and CDR2 are LNHNV and YYDKDF (reference sequence). The CDR3 runs 14 residues.

This clonotype appeared a few times. This sequence joins TRBV3-1 and TRBJ2-1; TRBD1 matches at 10 bases. V shed 4 bases, J shed 7 bases, and the junction held 31 bases outside the gene matches. Germline V gene data show CDR1 as LGHDT and CDR2 as YNNKEL (reference sequence). This CDR3 comprises 23 residues. The CDR3, as DNA: TGTGCCAGCAGCCTTACCACCGGGACAGGGGATAAGGGACGAGTAGGGCTCGATAATGAGCAGTTCTTC. Translating gives CASSLTTGTGDKGRVGLDNEQFF.

The chain recombines TRBV27 with TRBJ2-5; unclear D gene. The CDR3 is 17 residues long. The germline V gene encodes CDR1 MNHEY and CDR2 SMNVEV (reference sequence). V was trimmed by 1 base and J by 1 base, leaving 16 bases between them. CDR3 residues: CASSLYPAASPQETQYF. CDR3 coding DNA: TGTGCCAGCAGTTTATACCCGGCAGCCTCCCCCCAAGAGACCCAGTACTTC.

The sample holds a few counts of this clonotype. The chain uses TRBV27 and TRBJ2-2, with TRBD1 identical over 12 bases. The CDR3 totals 14 residues. Germline values: CDR1 MNHEY, CDR2 SMNVEV (reference sequence). V trimming: 10 bases; J trimming: 6 bases; junction bases outside the gene matches: 6. The DNA of the CDR3 is TGTGCCACAATAGGGACAGGGGGCTCCGGGGAGCTGTTTTTT. Translated: CATIGTGGSGELFF.

This clonotype showed up many times. This chain connects TRBV10-3 to TRBJ2-1, with 10 bases aligning to TRBD2. Trimming removed 0 bases from V and 8 bases from J; junction bases left unmatched: 13. The V gene's germline CDR1 is ENHRY and CDR2 SYGVKD. The CDR3 has 18 amino acids. The CDR3 loop is CAISESLPSSGSRDEQFF. For the CDR3, the DNA is TGTGCCATCAGTGAGTCACTCCCGTCTAGCGGGAGTAGGGATGAGCAGTTCTTC.

This clonotype was observed a handful of times. The rearrangement joins TRBV12-3 or TRBV12-4 to TRBJ2-5; tentatively, D is TRBD2 (6 bases). This CDR3 spans 15 amino acids. V lost 5 bases to trimming and J lost 5 bases, with 18 bases between them. This CDR3 reads CASSVEAGKGETQYF. DNA for the CDR3: TGTGCCAGCAGTGTTGAAGCGGGTAAAGGGGAGACCCAGTACTTC.

This clonotype was detected ten times or more. The CDR3 DNA is TGTGCCAGCAGCCCCCTGGGGGAAAGGGTTAGCACAGATACGCAGTATTTT. Encoded protein: CASSPLGERVSTDTQYF. The chain joins TRBV27 to TRBJ2-3; tentatively, D is TRBD1 or TRBD2 (5 bases each). V lost 6 bases and J lost 0, with 19 bases in between. The CDR3 covers 17 residues. Germline V gives CDR1 MNHEY, CDR2 SMNVEV (reference sequence).

The chain links TRBV12-3 or TRBV12-4 to TRBJ2-1, with D possibly called TRBD1 or TRBD2 (5 bases each). This CDR3 region has 16 residues. Trimming pared 1 base from V and 7 bases from J, leaving 17 bases between. As DNA, the CDR3 is TGTGCCAGCAGTTTAGAGACCGGGACCTGGGGGAATGAGCAGTTCTTC. Its protein product is CASSLETGTWGNEQFF.

The gene calls are TRBV3-1 and TRBJ2-7, with 9 nucleotides matching TRBD2. Germline-derived CDR1 and CDR2 are LGHDT and YNNKEL (reference sequence). CDR3 length: 16 amino acids. J was trimmed by 2 bases and V by 1 base; bases with no gene match: 6. The CDR3 DNA sequence: TGTGCCAGCAGCCAAGTCCAAGCGGGAGGACCCTACGAGCAGTACTTC. Translated, it gives CASSQVQAGGPYEQYF.

V usage is TRBV9 and J usage is TRBJ2-2; the D is unclear. V shed 0 bases and J shed 4 bases, with 10 bases lying between them. The CDR3 spans 15 residues. Germline V gene data show CDR1 as SGDLS and CDR2 as YYNGEE. The CDR3, as DNA: TGTGCCAGCAGCGTAGGCAGGTTGACCACCGGGGAGCTGTTTTTT. Protein sequence: CASSVGRLTTGELFF.

This clonotype was picked up many times. The V and J genes are TRBV28 and TRBJ2-1, with 8 bases that match TRBD1. The CDR3 is 15 residues long. The J segment lost 7 bases and the V segment lost 5 bases, leaving 10 bases of the junction unmatched. Per germline, CDR1 MDHEN and CDR2 SYDVKM. The CDR3 DNA sequence: TGTGCCAGCAGTCCCTTTCGGACAGGGATGAATGAGCAGTTCTTC. Translation: CASSPFRTGMNEQFF.

This clonotype was counted ten times or more. DNA for the CDR3: TGTGCCAGCAGTTATTTTGGGGGAGAGGCCAATGAGCAGTTCTTC. Protein sequence: CASSYFGGEANEQFF. The J gene is TRBJ2-1, the V gene TRBV6-2 or TRBV6-3; D is perhaps TRBD1 or TRBD2 (5 bases each). Trimming took off 3 bases at V and 6 bases at J, with 15 bases between the two ends. This CDR3 contains 15 residues. Germline loops: CDR1 MNHEY, CDR2 SVGEGT.

The V call is TRBV5-1, the J call TRBJ2-7; D unclear. The CDR3 length is 12 residues. Germline assignment: CDR1 SGHRS and CDR2 YFSETQ. V was clipped by 4 bases and J by 3 bases, with 8 bases between them. CDR3 in DNA: TGCGCCAGCAGCGGCAGAAACTACGAGCAGTACTTC. It translates to CASSGRNYEQYF.

This clonotype was seen more than once but under ten times. CDR3 nucleotide sequence: TGTGCCAGCAGTCACCTGCGGGTGGCGTCCTACGAGCAGTACGTC. Its translation: CASSHLRVASYEQYV. The V gene is TRBV27, the J gene TRBJ2-7; a possible D gene is TRBD2 (5 bases). There are 15 residues in the CDR3. Looked up from germline, CDR1 is MNHEY and CDR2 is SMNVEV (reference sequence). Deletions cut 5 bases from V and 1 base from J, with 15 bases between.